This T cell receptor (beta chain) was documented in a study of CD8+CD57+ T cells in acquired aplastic anemia. The use of genomic DNA as template underpinned the TCR beta VDJ and CDR3 profiling. One entry per CDR3 protein results from TCRdb running MiXCR on the reads. The sample includes under 350,000 distinct CDR3 sequences, 45% to 65% seen only once; the top ten take around 7.6%. This sequence was found in a human donor with severe aplastic anemia or a healthy control (not recorded which). The sequenced sample consisted of sorted CD4+, CD8+, or CD8+CD57+ T cells (not recorded which) from PBMCs.

The CDR3 reads CASRLVGRVTYGYTF. The CDR3 DNA is TGTGCCAGCAGGCTAGTTGGCAGGGTAACTTATGGCTACACCTTC. This chain joins TRBV7-9 and TRBJ1-2; a possible D gene is TRBD1 (5 bases). Trimming removed 6 bases at V and 5 bases at J, with 19 bases between. Germline values: CDR1 SEHNR, CDR2 FQNEAQ (reference sequence). The length of the CDR3 is 15 residues.